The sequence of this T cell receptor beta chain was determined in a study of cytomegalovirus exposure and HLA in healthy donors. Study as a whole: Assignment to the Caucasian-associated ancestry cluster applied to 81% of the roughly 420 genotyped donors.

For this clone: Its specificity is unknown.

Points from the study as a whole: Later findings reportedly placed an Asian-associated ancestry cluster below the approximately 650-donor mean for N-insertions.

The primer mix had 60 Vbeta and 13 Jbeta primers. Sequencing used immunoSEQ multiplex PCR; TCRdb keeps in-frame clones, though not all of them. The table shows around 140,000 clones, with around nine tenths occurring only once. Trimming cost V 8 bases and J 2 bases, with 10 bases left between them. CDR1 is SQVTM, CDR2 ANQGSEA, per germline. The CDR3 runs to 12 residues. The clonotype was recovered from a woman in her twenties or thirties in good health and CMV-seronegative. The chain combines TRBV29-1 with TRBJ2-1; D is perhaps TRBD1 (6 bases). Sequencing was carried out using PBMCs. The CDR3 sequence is CSTRDTYNEQFF. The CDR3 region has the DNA TGCAGCACCCGGGACACCTACAATGAGCAGTTCTTC.